This is a list of T cell receptor beta chains from one sample in a study of T cell clonotyping in hematopoietic cell transplantation. Assay used: immunoSEQ multiplex PCR; TCRdb lists only in-frame clones, some missing. The table records roughly 15,000 clones, 85% of them present only once. The sample in question was PBMCs, obtained 100 days after allogeneic stem cell transplant. These receptors were obtained from a male patient aged 55 to 69 who had an allogeneic stem cell transplant from a related donor, so the T cells may come from the graft donor. Some clones in this sample may be carry-over from other donors' samples. Each CDR3 is given with its conserved first and last residue. A D gene is named only where the DNA matches it firmly. Not all rows give a size; the values are once, few, many and, for expanded clones, a class.

TRBV20-1	TRBJ1-2	-	-	CSAEKNYGYTF	TGCAGTGCTGAAAAGAACTATGGCTACACCTTC
TRBV11-3	TRBJ2-1	-	-	CASSLAGVYDEQFF	TGTGCCAGCAGCTTAGCGGGGGTCTACGATGAGCAGTTCTTC
TRBV14	TRBJ2-6	-	-	CASSQPLGGRSGANVLTF	TGTGCCAGCAGCCAGCCCCTGGGAGGCCGCTCTGGGGCCAACGTCCTGACTTTC
TRBV15	TRBJ1-6	-	-	CATSRERESSPLHF	TGTGCCACCAGCAGAGAAAGGGAAAGTTCACCCCTCCACTTT
TRBV7-2	TRBJ2-7	-	-	CASSLGESSYEQYF	TGTGCCAGCAGCTTGGGCGAGAGCTCCTACGAGCAGTACTTC
TRBV30	TRBJ1-5	TRBD1	-	CAWSTGESRNQPQHF	TGTGCCTGGAGTACAGGGGAGTCCCGCAATCAGCCCCAGCATTTT
TRBV9	TRBJ2-1	TRBD2	-	CASSDRLAGASYNEQFF	TGTGCCAGCAGCGACAGACTAGCGGGGGCCTCCTACAATGAGCAGTTCTTC
TRBV14	TRBJ1-2	TRBD1	once	CASSPRTGDGYTF	TGTGCCAGCAGCCCCCGGACAGGGGACGGCTACACCTTC
TRBV10-3	TRBJ2-7	-	-	CAISEGQVNYEQYF	TGTGCCATCAGTGAGGGACAAGTAAACTACGAGCAGTACTTC
TRBV7-6	TRBJ2-3	-	-	CASSLITDTQYF	TGTGCCAGCAGCTTAATTACAGATACGCAGTATTTT
TRBV7-2	TRBJ2-1	TRBD2	-	CASSLLAGGLNEQFF	TGTGCCAGCAGCCTACTAGCGGGGGGTTTAAATGAGCAGTTCTTC
TRBV6-5	TRBJ2-2	-	-	CASSYTGARSTGELFF	TGTGCCAGCAGTTACACCGGGGCGCGGAGCACCGGGGAGCTGTTTTTT
TRBV14	TRBJ1-1	TRBD1	-	CASSQPGQVNTEAFF	TGTGCCAGCAGCCAACCTGGACAGGTGAACACTGAAGCTTTCTTT
TRBV7-2	TRBJ2-7	-	once	CASGSGGLSYEQYF	TGTGCCAGCGGGTCGGGCGGCCTCTCCTACGAGCAGTACTTC
TRBV29-1	TRBJ1-2	-	once	CSVEEAPRVRGYTF	TGCAGCGTTGAAGAGGCCCCCAGGGTTCGTGGCTACACCTTC
TRBV27	TRBJ2-7	-	-	CASSLGLGLGSDEQYF	TGTGCCAGCAGTTTAGGGCTGGGTTTGGGCAGCGACGAGCAGTACTTC
TRBV28	TRBJ1-5	-	-	CASRSGLQPQHF	TGTGCCAGCAGGTCAGGGCTTCAGCCCCAGCATTTT
TRBV19	TRBJ1-1	-	-	CASSKRTDTEAFF	TGTGCCAGTAGTAAGCGGACGGACACTGAAGCTTTCTTT
TRBV5-6	TRBJ1-2	-	-	CASSLGPQGGYTF	TGTGCCAGCAGCCTCGGACCGCAGGGCGGCTACACCTTC
TRBV7-2	TRBJ1-1	-	-	CASSSRSAANTEAFF	TGTGCCAGCAGCTCTCGGAGTGCCGCGAACACTGAAGCTTTCTTT
TRBV7-3	TRBJ2-2	-	-	CASSLQDSGELFF	TGTGCCAGCAGCTTACAGGACTCGGGGGAGCTGTTTTTT
TRBV19	TRBJ1-2	-	few	CATRIGQGGNYGYTF	TGTGCCACCAGAATTGGGCAGGGAGGAAACTATGGCTACACCTTC
TRBV6-1	TRBJ2-7	-	-	CASSPPQSNYEQYF	TGTGCCAGCAGTCCACCCCAGAGTAACTACGAGCAGTACTTC
TRBV4-2	TRBJ1-6	-	-	CASSRELNSPLHF	TGTGCCAGCAGTCGCGAGCTGAATTCACCCCTCCACTTT
TRBV27	TRBJ2-7	-	once	CASSPFGRGRDRAYEQYF	TGTGCCAGCAGCCCTTTCGGGAGGGGCCGGGACAGGGCCTACGAGCAGTACTTC
TRBV7-9	TRBJ2-3	-	-	CASSQNPLGDTQYF	TGTGCCAGCAGTCAAAACCCCCTCGGGGATACGCAGTATTTT
TRBV7-9	TRBJ1-2	-	once	CASSSTLGGGAGYTF	TGTGCCAGCAGCTCCACCCTCGGAGGCGGCGCAGGCTACACCTTC